The entry below describes one T cell receptor (beta chain). This sample is drawn from a study of blood T cell repertoires in COVID-19. Across the whole study: Whether acute or convalescent, the COVID-19 samples came from the United States, Italy and Spain. The analysed material was cDNA or gDNA that came from T cells, B-cell-depleted T cells, or PBMCs.

Study processing details: Estimation of nucleated cell counts was performed using reference gene primer amplification. Assay used: immunoSEQ multiplex PCR; TCRdb lists only in-frame clones, some missing. The V and J calls and clone size are taken from that table; D and trimming were inferred from the DNA. The sample holds hundreds of thousands of clones, 80% to 90% seen once. The V gene lost 4 bases and the J gene lost 1 base, with 4 bases spanning the gap. Germline V gives CDR1 LGHDT, CDR2 YNNKEL (reference sequence). The CDR3 runs to 13 residues. V and J are TRBV3-1 (or the pseudogene TRBV3-2) and TRBJ2-2; D gene unclear. Sequencing was done on a sample of peripheral blood. This TCR was recovered from a woman in her fifties or sixties with COVID-19, enrolled during active disease. The CDR3 nucleotides read TGTGCCAGCAGCCCCAGGAACACCGGGGAGCTGTTTTTT. This codes for CASSPRNTGELFF.